Sequencing of this TCR beta chain was carried out in a study of shared clonotypes between healthy human individuals. Study background: The study enrolled a couple of women and a few men aged 18 to 49.

Data came from immunoSEQ multiplex PCR; TCRdb stores just in-frame clones and leaves some out. Altogether 2 million to 2.5 million clones are present, about nine tenths being singletons, with the ten largest covering roughly 0.34%. The CDR3 sequence is 15 residues long. Germline V gives CDR1 SGHTA, CDR2 FQGTGA. With V trimmed by 5 bases and J by 5 bases, 7 bases remained unmatched. The sample taken for sequencing was naive CD4+ T cells from PBMCs. Subset here: CD45RA+ positively selected. The receptor was derived from a man aged 18-30 years in good health. Some clones in this sample may be carry-over from other donors' samples. The chain recombines TRBV7-3 with TRBJ1-4, with 8 positions matching TRBD1. The chain's CDR3 is CASSGQGRGNEKLFF. The CDR3, as DNA: TGTGCCAGCAGCGGACAGGGCCGGGGAAATGAAAAACTGTTTTTT. Full variable domain (missing parts from reference TRBV7-3 and TRBJ1-4): GAGVSQTPSNKVTEKGKYVELRCDPISGHTALYWYRQSLGQGPEFLIYFQGTGAADDSGLPNDRFFAVRPEGSVSTLKIQRTERGDSAVYLCASSGQGRGNEKLFFGSGTQLSVL.